This T cell receptor (beta chain) is from a study of regulatory T cells in long-lasting Graves disease. As for the study in general: Patients met the persistent Graves' disease definition after over 5 years of antithyroid drugs with positive TSH receptor antibodies.

V lost 7 bases and J 5 bases, leaving 12 bases between the germline ends. The germline CDR1 and CDR2 sequences are MDHEN and SYDVKM. The CDR3 contains 13 residues. Study-wide points: Persistent disease preferred TRBV28, TRBJ1-2 and TRBJ2-5; new disease, TRBV20-1 and TRBJ2-1.

In building TCR beta libraries, iRepertoire HTBI primers were used together with Arm-PCR of CDR3 regions. In the source study's methods: Identified segments across samples numbered about 64 TRBV and over 13 TRBJ. A single record per CDR3 protein comes from TCRdb applying MiXCR to the multiplex PCR reads. The authors' filters were not applied to this entry. In the table there are under 500,000 distinct CDR3 sequences, under 25% of which are singletons. Specified time point: persistent/refractory GD, antithyroid drugs over 5 years with positive TRAb. There was RNA extracted from PBMCs, and the TCR library was made from it. Notes on this clonotype: Its target is not known.

Sequencing was performed on peripheral blood mononuclear cells (PBMCs), taken when the disease was refractory, from a patient treated with antithyroid drugs. J is TRBJ2-1 and V is TRBV28; possibly TRBD2 for D (6 bases). This TCR was sampled from a female donor with Graves disease. The CDR3 sequence: CASTKGLDNEQFF. Written as DNA, the CDR3 is TGTGCCAGCACCAAGGGACTCGACAATGAGCAGTTCTTC. Combining the CDR3 with reference TRBV28 and TRBJ2-1 gives the whole variable domain DVKVTQSSRYLVKRTGEKVFLECVQDMDHENMFWYRQDPGLGLRLIYFSYDVKMKEKGDIPEGYSVSREKKERFSLILESASTNQTSMYLCASTKGLDNEQFFGPGTRLTVL.